A single sample is the source of the 17 T cell receptor beta chains below, sequenced in a study of a mutant IDH1 vaccine in newly diagnosed glioma. Assay: immunoSEQ multiplex PCR; the TCRdb copy retains only in-frame clones and omits some. The sample lists more than 50,000 clones, about four fifths occurring once. Time point reported: week 11, during vaccination. Each vaccine dose was 300 ug of mutant IDH1 20-mer peptide, with topical imiquimod. The antigens for these receptors are not known. This specimen was PBMCs, taken from a glioma patient whose treatment included an IDH1 peptide vaccine. All receptors come from a man aged 45-65 years with glioma.

The V call is TRBV25-1, the J call TRBJ2-7; TRBD1 agrees at 9 bases. V gave up 5 bases and J gave up 5 bases; unmatched junction bases: 10. CDR1 and CDR2 (germline): MGHDK, SYGVNS. The CDR3 totals 15 residues. CDR3 sequence reads: CASSRPGTGIHEQYF. The CDR3 coding sequence is TGTGCCAGCAGTAGACCCGGGACAGGGATCCACGAGCAGTACTTC.

The chain couples TRBV12-5 to TRBJ2-1; TRBD1 might be the D (5 bases). Germline V lookup: CDR1 LGHNT, CDR2 FRNRAP. V shed 6 bases and J shed 9 bases, with 12 bases lying between them. This CDR3 contains 12 residues. The CDR3 protein is CASGPGHGEQFF. The CDR3 DNA sequence: TGTGCTAGTGGCCCAGGGCATGGTGAGCAGTTCTTC.

This chain joins TRBV27 and TRBJ2-3; 13 positions match TRBD2. The CDR3 totals 17 residues. The ends lost 8 bases at V and 2 bases at J; junction bases unmatched: 10. Germline CDR1 is MNHEY and CDR2 is SMNVEV (reference sequence). CDR3 coding DNA: TGTGCCAGCGGGGCGAGACTAGCGGGAGGTCCCACAGATACGCAGTATTTT. Translated, it gives CASGARLAGGPTDTQYF.

This chain uses TRBV15 with TRBJ2-6; 11 bases agree with TRBD1. With 7 bases clipped from V and 4 bases from J, the junction kept 12 bases outside the gene matches. The CDR3 runs to 18 residues. The germline CDR1 and CDR2 sequences are LNHNV and YYDKDF (reference sequence). In DNA form, the CDR3 reads TGTGCCACCATGGGACAGGGGGACCCTAATGAGGGGGCCAACGTCCTGACTTTC. This codes for CATMGQGDPNEGANVLTF.

Only a few counts were recorded for this clone. V and J are TRBV18 and TRBJ1-1; D is uncertain. The CDR3 runs 16 residues. Trimming took 5 bases from V and 1 from J, leaving 17 bases between them. Germline V gene lookup returns CDR1 KGHSH and CDR2 LQKENI. The CDR3 protein is CASSSMAPSTNTEAFF. CDR3 DNA sequence: TGTGCCAGCTCATCAATGGCCCCTTCCACGAACACTGAAGCTTTCTTT.

This chain connects TRBV27 to TRBJ1-5, with no clear D. This CDR3 spans 13 amino acids. V was cut by 6 bases and J by 1 base, with 7 bases left in between. Germline assignment: CDR1 MNHEY and CDR2 SMNVEV (reference sequence). CDR3 DNA: TGTGCCAGCAGAGTTTTCAGCAATCAGCCCCAGCATTTT. Protein sequence: CASRVFSNQPQHF.

This clone was counted between two and nine times. This sequence joins TRBV20-1 and TRBJ1-3; D unclear. The germline gives CDR1 DFQATT, CDR2 SNEGSKA (reference sequence). The ends were cut back, 6 bases at V and 7 bases at J, with 10 bases in the middle. This CDR3 is 11 amino acids long. CDR3 loop: CSAQDLNTIYF. CDR3 in DNA: TGCAGTGCCCAAGATCTTAACACCATATATTTT.

The chain links TRBV7-8 to TRBJ2-3; TRBD2 matches 10 bases. Per the germline V gene, CDR1 is SGHVS and CDR2 is FQNEAQ. V shed 6 bases, J shed 5 bases, and the junction held 8 bases outside the gene matches. The CDR3 sequence is 15 residues long. For the CDR3, the DNA is TGTGCCAGCAGTCCTCTAGCGGGAGTGAAAGATACGCAGTATTTT. It is translated as CASSPLAGVKDTQYF.

The CDR3 protein is CATSTWGGNEQFF. CDR3 DNA: TGTGCCACCAGCACTTGGGGTGGGAATGAGCAGTTCTTC. The V call is TRBV15, the J call TRBJ2-1; D gene uncertain. V shed 4 bases and J shed 7 bases, with 11 bases lying between them. The germline CDR1 and CDR2 sequences are LNHNV and YYDKDF (reference sequence). CDR3 length: 13 amino acids.

The CDR3 DNA is TGTGCCAGCTTAAGAGGGGTTGGCGAGACCCAGTACTTC. As protein: CASLRGVGETQYF. The chain uses TRBV7-9 and TRBJ2-5, with D tentatively TRBD1 or TRBD2 (5 bases each). V lost 8 bases to trimming and J lost 5 bases, with 15 bases between them. The CDR3 runs to 13 residues. Per germline, CDR1 SEHNR and CDR2 FQNEAQ (reference sequence).

The chain uses TRBV5-1 and TRBJ2-1, with 10 bases that match TRBD1. Per germline, CDR1 SGHRS and CDR2 YFSETQ. The CDR3 covers 15 residues. With V trimmed by 3 bases and J by 1 base, 1 base remained unmatched. CDR3 residues: CASSWTGGSYNEQFF. In DNA form, the CDR3 reads TGCGCCAGCAGCTGGACAGGGGGGTCCTACAATGAGCAGTTCTTC.

The rearrangement links TRBV5-1 to TRBJ1-5; D might be TRBD1 (5 bases). CDR1 is SGHRS and CDR2 is YFSETQ in the germline V gene. Trimming cost V 10 bases and J 5 bases, with 16 bases left between them. The CDR3 is 13 amino acids. The DNA for the CDR3 is TGCGCCTCACGGCGGGGCTTTGATCAGCCCCAGCATTTT. It specifies CASRRGFDQPQHF.

The genes are TRBV29-1 and TRBJ2-7; 7 bases map to TRBD2. The germline gives CDR1 SQVTM, CDR2 ANQGSEA. The V gene end was trimmed by 5 bases and the J gene end by 2 bases; junction bases not matched to a gene: 6. This CDR3 has 13 amino acids. This CDR3 reads CSVPSGTPYEQYF. As DNA, the CDR3 is TGCAGCGTTCCTAGCGGAACTCCCTACGAGCAGTACTTC.

Concerning this clone: At one end the junction does not follow the germline gene, possibly because of a read error. The chain employs TRBV5-6 and TRBJ2-3; TRBD1 agrees at 8 bases. Looked up from germline, CDR1 is SGHDT and CDR2 is YYEEEE. The CDR3 runs to 14 residues. In nucleotides, the CDR3 is TGTGCCAGCAGCTTGCGGGACAGGTCCCCCTCTTATTGGTTT. This translates into CASSLRDRSPSYWF.

The rearrangement links TRBV19 to TRBJ2-4; unclear D gene. The CDR3 extends over 12 amino acids. Trimming left V 10 bases short and J 11 bases short, with 18 bases between. Looked up from germline, CDR1 is LNHDA and CDR2 is SQIVND (reference sequence). CDR3 nucleotides: TGTGCCACGGAAGACCTGAGGATGGTTCAGTACTTC. Amino acid sequence: CATEDLRMVQYF.

The chain employs TRBV28 and TRBJ1-2; D ambiguous. Looked up from germline, CDR1 is MDHEN and CDR2 is SYDVKM. CDR3 length: 14 amino acids. The ends were cut back, 2 bases at V and 0 bases at J, with 7 bases in the middle. CDR3 nucleotides: TGTGCCAGCAGTTTAAGCGAGCCTAACTATGGCTACACCTTC. It yields the protein CASSLSEPNYGYTF.

The V and J genes are TRBV19 and TRBJ1-2; D gene ambiguous. Germline CDR1 is LNHDA and CDR2 is SQIVND (reference sequence). Deletions cut 1 base from V and 6 bases from J, with 21 bases between. This CDR3 is built from 17 residues. CDR3 coding DNA: TGTGCCAGTAGTATAGGCTTTGGTCCAATCGCTGGTGATGGCTACACCTTC. Its protein product is CASSIGFGPIAGDGYTF.